A selection of T cell receptor beta chains follows, all from one sample in a study of blood T cell repertoires in COVID-19. The assay was immunoSEQ multiplex PCR, and TCRdb's table has in-frame clones only and misses some. The sample contains a few hundred thousand clones, more than 75% of which appear only once. Sequencing input: PBMCs or T cells enriched from blood (not recorded which). These TCRs come from a middle-aged man who had recovered from COVID-19. CDR3s include the opening cysteine and the closing phenylalanine or tryptophan. D genes are given only for firm matches. Clone size, where shown, is once, few, many, or a class for clones that have expanded.

j_gene	v_gene	d_gene	abundance	CDR3aa	CDR3nt
TRBJ1-1	TRBV7-8	TRBD1	NA	CASSFPGQGAKNTEAFF	TGTGCCAGCAGCTTCCCCGGACAGGGGGCTAAGAACACTGAAGCTTTCTTT
TRBJ2-7	TRBV27	NA	NA	CASSWTDSYEQYF	TGTGCCAGCAGTTGGACTGACTCCTACGAGCAGTACTTC
TRBJ2-1	TRBV5-1	TRBD2	NA	CASSFTGTSGSDRFF	TGCGCCAGCAGCTTCACCGGGACTAGCGGGTCTGATCGGTTCTTC
TRBJ1-5	TRBV6-6	NA	NA	CASSNNQPQHF	TGTGCCAGCAGCAATAATCAGCCCCAGCATTTT
TRBJ2-6	TRBV24-1	TRBD1	NA	CATSAAPGQGAPGANVLTF	TGTGCCACCAGTGCAGCCCCGGGACAGGGGGCGCCTGGGGCCAACGTCCTGACTTTC
TRBJ2-7	TRBV28	NA	medium-sized	CASTARGDYSYEQYF	TGTGCCAGCACCGCGCGGGGAGACTACTCCTACGAGCAGTACTTC
TRBJ1-6	TRBV30	NA	NA	CAWANYNSPLHF	TGTGCCTGGGCCAATTATAATTCACCCCTCCACTTT
TRBJ1-5	TRBV4-1	NA	NA	CASSLQDSNQPQHF	TGCGCCAGCAGCCTACAGGATAGCAATCAGCCCCAGCATTTT
TRBJ1-1	TRBV28	NA	NA	CASRRRTAGMNTEAFF	TGTGCCAGCAGGCGTAGGACCGCCGGGATGAACACTGAAGCTTTCTTT
TRBJ2-7	TRBV27	TRBD1	NA	CASSVQGQGPYEQYF	TGTGCCAGCAGTGTTCAAGGACAGGGTCCCTACGAGCAGTACTTC
TRBJ2-5	TRBV3-1/TRBV3-2	TRBD2	NA	CASSYRGGKETQYF	TGTGCCAGCAGCTACCGGGGGGGAAAAGAGACCCAGTACTTC
TRBJ2-7	TRBV5-4	TRBD1	once	CASSGTGGPEQYF	TGTGCCAGCAGCGGGACAGGGGGCCCCGAGCAGTACTTC
TRBJ2-4	TRBV19	NA	NA	CASSYGQLLGKNIQYF	TGTGCCAGTAGCTACGGACAGCTTCTAGGCAAAAACATTCAGTACTTC
TRBJ1-5	TRBV27	NA	few	CASRVRGNQPQHF	TGTGCCAGCAGAGTCAGGGGAAATCAGCCCCAGCATTTT
TRBJ1-1	TRBV6-5	NA	NA	CASRIGVLGEAFF	TGTGCCAGCAGGATAGGGGTATTGGGTGAAGCTTTCTTT
TRBJ1-2	TRBV5-1	TRBD1	NA	CASSSTTGTGYTF	TGCGCCAGCAGCTCGACGACAGGGACTGGCTACACCTTC
TRBJ2-1	TRBV18	NA	NA	CASSPSSGTLNNEQFF	TGTGCCAGCTCACCATCCTCCGGGACTCTTAACAATGAGCAGTTCTTC